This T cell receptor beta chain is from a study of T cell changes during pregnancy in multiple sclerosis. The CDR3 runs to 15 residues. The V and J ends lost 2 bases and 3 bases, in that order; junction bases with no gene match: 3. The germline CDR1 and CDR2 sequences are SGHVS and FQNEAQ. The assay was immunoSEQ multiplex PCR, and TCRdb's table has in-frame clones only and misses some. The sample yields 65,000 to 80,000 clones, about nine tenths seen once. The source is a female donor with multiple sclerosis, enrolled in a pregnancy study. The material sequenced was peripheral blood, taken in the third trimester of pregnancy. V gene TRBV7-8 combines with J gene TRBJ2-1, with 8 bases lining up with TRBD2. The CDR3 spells CASSLMRGDYNEQFF. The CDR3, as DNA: TGTGCCAGCAGCTTAATGCGGGGGGACTACAATGAGCAGTTCTTC.